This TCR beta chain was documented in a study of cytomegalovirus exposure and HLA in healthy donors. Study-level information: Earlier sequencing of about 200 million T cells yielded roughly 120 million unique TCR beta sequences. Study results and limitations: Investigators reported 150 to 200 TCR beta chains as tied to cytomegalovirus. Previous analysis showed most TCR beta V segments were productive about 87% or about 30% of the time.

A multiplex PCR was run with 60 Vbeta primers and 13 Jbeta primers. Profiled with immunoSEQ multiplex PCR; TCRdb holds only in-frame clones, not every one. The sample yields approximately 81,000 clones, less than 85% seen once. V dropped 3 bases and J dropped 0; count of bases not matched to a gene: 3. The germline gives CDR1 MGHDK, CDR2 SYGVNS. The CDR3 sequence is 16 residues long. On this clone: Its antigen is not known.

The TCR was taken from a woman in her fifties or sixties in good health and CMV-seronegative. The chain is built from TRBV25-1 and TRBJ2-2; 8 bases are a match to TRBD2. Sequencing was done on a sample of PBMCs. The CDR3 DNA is TGTGCCAGCAGTGATTTTAGCGGGACGAACACCGGGGAGCTGTTTTTT. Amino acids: CASSDFSGTNTGELFF.